What follows is one T cell receptor (beta chain) and its context. Its antigen remains unknown. Before any sequencing was done, the ViraFEST assay used viral peptide pools to expand antigen-specific CD4+ T cells. Investigators separated out CD4+ T cells once approximately 11 days of culture had passed. Having tested negative for nucleocapsid antibodies, the vaccine recipients showed no prior SARS-CoV-2 infection. Researchers reported culturing a few million PBMC in each well, adding around 10 IU/ml IL-2 and about 10 ug/ml peptides. The authors exchanged half the medium for IL-2 medium on days 3 and 7. The data were obtained in a study of vaccination effects on CD4 cells after COVID-19. Regarding the study as a whole: Late after vaccination, infection- and vaccine-induced clones showed marked clonal contraction. Missing from the study were early post-infection timepoints, and its convalescent patients were few.

This CDR3 has 15 residues. The V gene's germline CDR1 is SGHRS and CDR2 YFSETQ. V lost 4 bases and J lost 2, with 13 bases in between. Using immunoSEQ multiplex PCR, the repertoire was profiled, and TCRdb retains in-frame clones only, with some absent. Here the sample spans about 55,000 clones, around 70% being singletons. The TCR sequence derives from a human donor who received a COVID-19 vaccine. Sequenced here: CD4+ T cells from PBMCs cultured with SARS-CoV-2 spike peptides, sampled before COVID-19 vaccination. This chain links TRBV5-1 with TRBJ1-3, with a possible D match to TRBD1 (5 bases). The CDR3 region is CASSPAGVTGNTIYF. The CDR3 DNA reads as TGCGCCAGCAGCCCCGCGGGGGTTACTGGAAACACCATATATTTT.